The text below deals with one T cell receptor beta chain. At least ten counts were recorded for this clonotype. Its antigen is not yet known. No quality values exist for individual bases; no much larger clone is one base distant. The time point label corresponds to: patch test 2, 6 weeks after DPC sensitization. The treatment or condition tag for this specimen amounts to: therapeutic diphenylcyclopropenone sensitization with weekly scalp DPC. At every patch-test visit, the blood draw took place before the patch test was put on. Patients were considered eligible if aged 18 to 70, diagnosed with alopecia and deemed suitable for DPC therapy, and patients were excluded if pregnant. Total RNA was extracted from unfractionated whole blood collected in Tempus Blood RNA tubes. Library prep was done by RACE. The listed sequencing device is NextSeq 500. During library preparation, unique molecular identifiers were attached to individual cDNA molecules so that TCRs could be counted in a quantitative, reproducible way. From each blood RNA sample, both TCR alpha and TCR beta chains were sequenced. The authors' analysis ran thus. Samples had a median of roughly 87,000 TCRs, with a range from roughly 20,000 to 700,000. V, J and CDR3 annotation of the TCR reads was carried out using the Decombinator software suite. For PS versus PT1 abundance plots, all samples were subsampled to the same number of TCRs (28,000). Expanded TCRs were defined as absent before sensitization and observed at least eight times at the 2-week time point. TCRdb trimmed the raw reads at Q25, called clones with MiXCR and kept productive beta chains. When rows share a CDR3 protein, they turn into one entry using the most common DNA and genes. What appears here as the V and J calls and clone size reflects TCRdb's work, not the paper's. The sample data list under 450,000 distinct CDR3 sequences, and 6% to 7% of these were observed just once. The ten largest clones take up less than 6.5% of the sample.

The CDR3 holds 14 amino acids from the cysteine to the phenylalanine. The only DNA kept is the CDR3, 42 bases in frame from the first base. V and J are truncated by 4 bases and 5 bases respectively, leaving an intervening sequence of 11 bases. From the germline V gene, CDR1 is SGHTA and CDR2 is FQGNSA. The sample belongs to a study of human T cells and chemical hapten exposure (dated by TCRdb to 2020 to 2022). Regarding the complete study: For sensitization, 2% DPC in acetone was applied to a 2 cm by 2 cm area of upper inner arm skin. Weekly therapeutic DPC doses were additionally applied to the scalp of patients throughout the approximately 23-week study period. Patch testing on the upper back used Finn chambers containing 0.01% DPC, with scoring done after 6 days according to International Contact Dermatitis Research Group standards. The mostly female patient cohort included alopecia areata with under or over 50% scalp involvement, alopecia totalis and alopecia universalis. Libraries were pooled for sequencing, and per-sample TCR yields varied mainly because of small differences in library volumes within the pool. Peripheral blood TCR repertoire changes were tracked in vivo in alopecia patients during primary and secondary sensitization to the hapten diphenylcyclopropenone (DPC). Patient blood was sampled pre-sensitization (week 0) and at 2, 6 and about 24 weeks after DPC sensitization. For TCR sequencing, blood came from 25 to 35 alopecia patients at anywhere from one to four time points (pre-sensitization, 2, 6 and 24 weeks).

Findings and caveats that apply to the study as a whole: The number of TCRs above 1 in 1000 frequency did not change with DPC sensitization; there was no evidence of global repertoire structure alterations. Significantly more large CDR3 similarity clusters were formed by expanded TCRs than by pre-sensitization or healthy control sets, consistent with antigen-driven responses. Because every patient had alopecia, a presumed autoimmune disease, the patients' immune response might differ from that of healthy individuals. The number of PT1 expanded TCRs positively correlated with patch test score, significant at thresholds 8, 16 and 32 but not 4. Repeated subsampling changed both the strength of the expansion versus patch-test correlation and the threshold at which that correlation became significant.

Sequencing was performed on whole blood, taken in connection with sensitization to the hapten diphenylcyclopropenone (DPC). The receptor was isolated from a woman aged 18-29 years with alopecia areata. Some clones in this sample may be carry-over from other donors' samples. The V and J segments used are TRBV7-2 and TRBJ1-4, and possibly TRBD1, on 6 matching bases. The CDR3 region reads CASSSTGINEKLFF. DNA sequence: TGTGCCAGCAGCTCAACAGGGATCAATGAAAAACTGTTTTTT.